This TCR beta chain is drawn from a study of T-cell reconstitution after alpha-beta-depleted transplantation in children. Broader study findings: In patients about two months after transplant, alpha-beta T cells reportedly arose from several hundred expanded graft clones. T-cell numbers and diversity one year post-transplant derived largely from freshly generated T cells.

Library preparation (for TCRbeta) was performed with unique molecular identifiers. One entry per CDR3 protein, called by TCRdb with MiXCR from the PCR reads. The repertoire holds fewer than 1 million distinct CDR3 sequences, 15% to 20% seen once, with just under 5% in the top ten. Germline V gives CDR1 MGHRA, CDR2 YSYEKL. V was cut by 0 bases and J by 0 bases, with 12 bases left in between. There are 17 residues in the CDR3. About this clonotype: No antigen is known for it.

Sequencing used PBMCs, mostly from graft donor cells, obtained 360 days after TCRalphabeta/CD19-depleted stem cell transplant. The gene calls are TRBV4-1 and TRBJ2-1; the D gene could be TRBD1 or TRBD2 (5 bases each). The clonotype comes from a male patient younger than 18 who had a stem cell transplant for acute lymphoblastic leukemia, so the T cells may come from the graft donor. Here the CDR3 reads CASSQDQGRRSYNEQFF. In nucleotides, the CDR3 is TGCGCCAGCAGCCAAGACCAGGGACGCCGCTCCTACAATGAGCAGTTCTTC.